This T cell receptor (beta chain) was documented in a study of technical replicates of blood from several donors. V shed 2 bases and J shed 5 bases, with 19 bases lying between them. This CDR3 region has 16 residues. In germline, CDR1 is SEHNR, CDR2 FQNEAQ (reference sequence). Sequencing was performed with immunoSEQ multiplex PCR; in TCRdb, only in-frame clones are kept and a portion is missing. In the table there are 80,000 or so clones, under 97% of which are singletons. The V call is TRBV7-9, the J call TRBJ2-7, with D possibly matching TRBD1 (6 bases). This TCR was sampled from a human donor in good health. Source material: T cells isolated from PBMCs. CDR3 protein: CASSLWRRDMGHEQYF. For the CDR3, the DNA is TGTGCCAGCAGCTTATGGAGACGGGACATGGGACACGAGCAGTACTTC.